Listed below are T cell receptor beta chains from one sample, sequenced in a study of shared clonotypes between healthy human individuals. Produced via immunoSEQ multiplex PCR; TCRdb's table is partial and in-frame only. The sample holds around 700,000 clones; 60% to 80% are singletons and the top ten take around 1.8%. Material for sequencing was memory CD4+ T cells sorted from blood. These TCRs come from a woman aged 25 to 39 in good health. The conserved cysteine and the conserved F or W are not part of the CDR3 here. A D gene is named only where the DNA matches it firmly. Clone size is not always given. Where it is, it says once, few, many or a class for expanded clones.

j_call,clone_size,v_call,d_call,cdr3_aa
TRBJ2-3,few,TRBV15,TRBD2,ATSRRAGASTDTQY
TRBJ1-5,-,TRBV19,TRBD1,ASREDRRSYSNQPQH
TRBJ2-1,-,TRBV7-9,-,ASSFVEEQF
TRBJ1-2,-,TRBV19,TRBD1,ASWDRRGEPKNYGYT
TRBJ2-1,once,TRBV11-2,-,ASSLGRFSYNEQF
TRBJ2-5,-,TRBV5-6,TRBD2,ASSLSGLAGEETQY
TRBJ1-1,-,TRBV5-1,-,ASSSSRGETEAF
TRBJ2-6,-,TRBV11-2,-,ASSFSIISGANVLT
TRBJ2-6,-,TRBV27,TRBD2,ASRRGERSGANVLT
TRBJ2-7,-,TRBV28,-,ASSLFRQIQGEQY
TRBJ2-3,once,TRBV9,-,ASSGHSFRTDTQY
TRBJ2-1,-,TRBV29-1,TRBD2,SVEHSGGSSYNEQF
TRBJ2-7,-,TRBV28,-,ASGSSYEQY
TRBJ2-3,-,TRBV5-1,TRBD1,ASTRTPGTGGPDTQY
TRBJ2-5,-,TRBV10-1,-,ASSESARIGTQY
TRBJ1-5,-,TRBV30,-,AWSYPRQRERDQPQH
TRBJ1-3,many,TRBV6-5,-,ASRGAYSGNTIY
TRBJ1-5,-,TRBV5-6,-,ASSLTGIGQPQH
TRBJ2-7,-,TRBV28,TRBD2,ASEPGLAYEQY
TRBJ1-5,few,TRBV2,-,ASREGGASNQPQH
TRBJ2-5,-,TRBV13,-,ASSWRGEQRETQY
TRBJ1-1,few,TRBV11-2,-,ASSLEENTEAF
TRBJ1-5,-,TRBV28,-,ASRTGSAASNQPQH
TRBJ1-5,-,TRBV4-1,-,ASSQEGRQPQH
TRBJ2-2,-,TRBV28,-,ASSNLGELF
TRBJ2-2,-,TRBV6-5,TRBD2,ASSSGTSGTGELF
TRBJ2-1,-,TRBV9,-,ASSKTDSSSYNEQF
TRBJ1-5,-,TRBV19,-,ASRVTLFGNQPQH
TRBJ1-1,once,TRBV18,-,ASSPFDRPNTEAF
TRBJ2-1,-,TRBV5-1,TRBD2,ASSLDSGVYNEQF
TRBJ2-7,-,TRBV28,-,ASSPPALYEQY
TRBJ2-1,-,TRBV6-6,-,ASSPDKYSYNEQF
TRBJ2-7,-,TRBV27,TRBD1,ASSPDRDTYNEQY
TRBJ2-3,-,TRBV28,-,ASSSTTDTQY
TRBJ2-7,-,TRBV6-1,TRBD1,ASTGAGYEQY
TRBJ1-3,-,TRBV6-6,TRBD1,ASKPQGASGNTIY
TRBJ2-3,-,TRBV7-2,-,ASSPAIRGGTDTQY
TRBJ2-1,-,TRBV5-1,-,ASSKQGSSTYNEQF
TRBJ2-3,-,TRBV7-6,TRBD2,ASSLHGTSSTDTQY
TRBJ2-3,-,TRBV5-1,-,ASSRSVADTQY
TRBJ2-2,-,TRBV18,-,ASSPKEVGELF
TRBJ2-7,-,TRBV27,TRBD1,ASCRGQPPEQY
TRBJ1-4,-,TRBV15,-,ATSSSVAGKKLF
TRBJ2-1,-,TRBV7-3,-,ASSSQSRSHEQF
TRBJ2-2,-,TRBV11-2,-,ASSWTSNTGELF
TRBJ1-1,-,TRBV25-1,-,ASSSGLMNTEAF
TRBJ2-7,-,TRBV27,-,ASRTLGGGVAYEQY
TRBJ1-5,once,TRBV28,-,ASRIVEGRGQPQH
TRBJ1-2,-,TRBV28,TRBD1,ASRHQGDYGYT
TRBJ2-1,-,TRBV7-9,TRBD2,ASTADGTSAYNEQF
-,once,TRBV29-1,-,SVDEGSYEQY